This T cell receptor beta chain was recovered during a study of blood T cells in healthy people across ages. This clonotype has a single count. The CDR3 is 13 residues long. The germline V gene encodes CDR1 MNHEY and CDR2 SVGEGT. Peripheral blood from each donor was collected in a volume of approximately 10 milliliters. The amount of total RNA extracted per sample was at least 5.5 micrograms. Next came a second PCR, run for roughly 6 to 11 cycles, which used a sample-barcoded 5' primer along with a J-beta primer mix. Each CDR3 protein gets one entry after TCRdb re-called the 5' RACE reads with MiXCR. This sample has about 1.8 million distinct CDR3 sequences; 49% occur once, and the top ten carry roughly 2.1%.

Sequencing was performed on blood. The receptor was isolated from a woman aged 40 to 49 in good health. The chain employs TRBV6-2 or TRBV6-3 and TRBJ2-4; D is unresolved. The assigned J gene may be wrong: the sequence end matches TRBJ2-7 better. The CDR3 sequence is CASSYQFAYEQYF. As DNA, the CDR3 is TGTGCCAGCAGTTATCAGTTCGCCTACGAGCAGTACTTC.